This T cell receptor (beta chain) was documented in a study of OX40 agonist ivuxolimab in advanced cancers. The wider study: Dose-escalation patients had hepatocellular carcinoma, melanoma, renal cell or head and neck cancer. Prior anti-PD-1, anti-PD-L1 or anti-CTLA-4 therapy was allowed; roughly 40% had some.

Sequencing used immunoSEQ multiplex PCR; TCRdb keeps in-frame clones, though not all of them. The sample yields tens of thousands of clones, 92% seen once. As to this clone: Its antigen is unknown.

V lost 5 bases and J lost 9, with 8 bases in between. Germline lookup yields CDR1 DFQATT and CDR2 SNEGSKA (reference sequence). This CDR3 comprises 10 residues. Whole-study findings and limits: CD8+ T cells showed, on average, more clonal expansion than CD4+ cells. Clones of CD4+ and CD8+ blood T cells grew by week 6 at doses of 0.1 to 3.0 mg/kg.

The TCR comes from an adult with an advanced solid tumor such as melanoma, head and neck, liver or kidney cancer. This chain joins TRBV20-1 and TRBJ2-1; no clear D gene. This specimen consisted of CD4+ or CD8+ T cells sorted from blood, obtained in a trial of the OX40 agonist ivuxolimab. This CDR3 is CSASIIEQFF. Written as DNA, the CDR3 is TGCAGTGCTTCGATCATTGAGCAGTTCTTC.